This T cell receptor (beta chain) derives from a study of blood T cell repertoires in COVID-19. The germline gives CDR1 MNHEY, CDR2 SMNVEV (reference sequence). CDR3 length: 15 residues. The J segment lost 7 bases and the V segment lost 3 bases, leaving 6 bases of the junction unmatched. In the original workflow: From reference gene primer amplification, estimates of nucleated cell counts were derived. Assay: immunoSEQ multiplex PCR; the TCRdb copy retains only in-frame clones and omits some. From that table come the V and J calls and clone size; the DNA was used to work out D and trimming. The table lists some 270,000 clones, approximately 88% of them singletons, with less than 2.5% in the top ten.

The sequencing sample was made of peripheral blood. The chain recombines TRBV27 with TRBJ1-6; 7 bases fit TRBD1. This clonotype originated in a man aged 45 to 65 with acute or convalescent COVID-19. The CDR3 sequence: CASSFRGPANSPLHF. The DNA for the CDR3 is TGTGCCAGCAGTTTTAGGGGGCCGGCGAATTCACCCCTCCACTTT.